The source of this TCR beta chain is a study of blood T cell repertoires in COVID-19. Study details: Samples of COVID-19 (acute and convalescent) were obtained from the United States, Italy and Spain. Sources were T cells, B-cell-depleted T cells, or PBMCs; the material itself was cDNA or gDNA.

V was shortened by 0 bases and J by 8 bases, with 17 bases between the two germline ends. Germline CDR1 and CDR2: MNHNS and SASEGT. CDR3 size: 15 residues. How the authors handled the data: Estimates of nucleated cell counts were drawn from the amplification of reference gene primers. Some clones are missing from TCRdb's copy, which holds only in-frame ones; the method was immunoSEQ multiplex PCR. The V and J calls and clone size were taken over from that table, and D and trimming were inferred from the DNA. In the table there are around 250,000 clones, approximately 91% of which are singletons. This chain joins TRBV6-1 and TRBJ2-7; D perhaps matches TRBD1 (6 bases). Sequenced material: peripheral blood. This sequence was found in a human donor in a cohort sampled during active COVID-19. CDR3 DNA sequence: TGTGCCAGCAGTGAAGCCACAGGGCCGTTAAGGAAGCAGTACTTC. This sequence encodes CASSEATGPLRKQYF.